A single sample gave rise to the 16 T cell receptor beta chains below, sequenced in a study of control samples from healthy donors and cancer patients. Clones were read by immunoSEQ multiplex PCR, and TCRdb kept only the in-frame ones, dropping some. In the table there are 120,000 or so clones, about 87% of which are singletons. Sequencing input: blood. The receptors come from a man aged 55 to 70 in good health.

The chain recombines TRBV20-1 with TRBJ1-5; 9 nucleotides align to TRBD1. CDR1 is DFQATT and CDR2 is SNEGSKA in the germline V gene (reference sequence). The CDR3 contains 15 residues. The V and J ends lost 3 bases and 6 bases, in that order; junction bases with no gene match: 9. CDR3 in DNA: TGCAGTGCTAGTCGGGGACAGGGAGGGAGTCAGCCCCAGCATTTT. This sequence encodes CSASRGQGGSQPQHF.

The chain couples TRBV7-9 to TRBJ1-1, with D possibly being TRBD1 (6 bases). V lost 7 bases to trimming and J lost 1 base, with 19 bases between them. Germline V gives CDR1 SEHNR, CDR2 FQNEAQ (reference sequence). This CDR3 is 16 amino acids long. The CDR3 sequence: CASTPGWGRWNTEAFF. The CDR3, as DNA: TGTGCCAGCACCCCCGGCTGGGGGCGGTGGAACACTGAAGCTTTCTTT.

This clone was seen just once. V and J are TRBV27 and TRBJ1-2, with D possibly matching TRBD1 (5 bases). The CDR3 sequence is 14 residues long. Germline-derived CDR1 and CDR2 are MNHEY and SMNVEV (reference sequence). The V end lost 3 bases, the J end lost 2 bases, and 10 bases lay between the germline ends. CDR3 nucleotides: TGTGCCAGCAGTTTGTCGGGGACGAACTATGGCTACACCTTC. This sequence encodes CASSLSGTNYGYTF.

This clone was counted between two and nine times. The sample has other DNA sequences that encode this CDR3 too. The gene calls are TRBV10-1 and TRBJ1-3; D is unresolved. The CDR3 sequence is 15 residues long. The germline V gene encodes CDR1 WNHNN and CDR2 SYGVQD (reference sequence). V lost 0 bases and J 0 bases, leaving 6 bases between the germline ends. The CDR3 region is CASSESGFSGNTIYF. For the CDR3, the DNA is TGCGCCAGCAGTGAGTCGGGTTTCTCTGGAAACACCATATATTTT.

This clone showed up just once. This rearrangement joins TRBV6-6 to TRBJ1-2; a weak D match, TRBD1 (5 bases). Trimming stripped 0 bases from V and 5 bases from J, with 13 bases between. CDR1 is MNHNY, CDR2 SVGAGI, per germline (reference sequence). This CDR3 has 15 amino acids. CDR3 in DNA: TGTGCCAGCAGTTACTCGAGGGGAATTGGGTATGGCTACACCTTC. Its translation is CASSYSRGIGYGYTF.

This CDR3 is CASSPPARSGGGYNEQFF. CDR3 in DNA: TGCGCCAGCAGCCCACCGGCACGTAGCGGGGGGGGGTACAATGAGCAGTTCTTC. The gene calls are TRBV5-1 and TRBJ2-1; 11 bases line up with TRBD2. Losses at the gene ends were 4 bases for V and 4 bases for J; bases not matched to a gene: 13. The CDR3 consists of 18 residues. Per germline, CDR1 SGHRS and CDR2 YFSETQ.

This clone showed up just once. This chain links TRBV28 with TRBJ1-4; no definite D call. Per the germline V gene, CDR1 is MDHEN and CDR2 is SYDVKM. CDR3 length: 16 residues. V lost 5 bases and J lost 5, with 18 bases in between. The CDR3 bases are TGTGCCAGCAGTACCGACTACGGTCCTAAAAATGAAAAACTGTTTTTT. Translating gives CASSTDYGPKNEKLFF. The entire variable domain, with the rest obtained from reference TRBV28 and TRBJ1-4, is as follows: DVKVTQSSRYLVKRTGEKVFLECVQDMDHENMFWYRQDPGLGLRLIYFSYDVKMKEKGDIPEGYSVSREKKERFSLILESASTNQTSMYLCASSTDYGPKNEKLFFGSGTQLSVL.

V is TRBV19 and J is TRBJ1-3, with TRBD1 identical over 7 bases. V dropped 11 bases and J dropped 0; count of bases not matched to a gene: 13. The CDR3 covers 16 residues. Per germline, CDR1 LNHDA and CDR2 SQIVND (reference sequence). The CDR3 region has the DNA TGTGCCGGGGAATGGGACAGCGCATCCTCTGGAAACACCATATATTTT. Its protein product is CAGEWDSASSGNTIYF.

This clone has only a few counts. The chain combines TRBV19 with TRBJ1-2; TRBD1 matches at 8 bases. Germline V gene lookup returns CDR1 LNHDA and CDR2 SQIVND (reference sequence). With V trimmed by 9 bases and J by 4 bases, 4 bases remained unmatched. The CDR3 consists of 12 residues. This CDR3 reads CASRTGTYGYTF. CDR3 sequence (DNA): TGTGCCAGCCGGACAGGGACCTATGGCTACACCTTC.

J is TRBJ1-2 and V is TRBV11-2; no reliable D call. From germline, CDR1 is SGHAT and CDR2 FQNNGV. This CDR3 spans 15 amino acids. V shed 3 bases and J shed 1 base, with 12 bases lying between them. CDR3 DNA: TGTGCCAGCAGCTTCCTACCGACGTATAACTATGGCTACACCTTC. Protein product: CASSFLPTYNYGYTF.

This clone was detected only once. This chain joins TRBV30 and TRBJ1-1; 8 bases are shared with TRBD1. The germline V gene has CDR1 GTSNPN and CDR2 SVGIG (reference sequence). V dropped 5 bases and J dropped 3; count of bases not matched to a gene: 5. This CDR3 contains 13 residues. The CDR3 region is CAWDRGSHTEAFF. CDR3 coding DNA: TGTGCCTGGGACAGGGGTAGCCACACTGAAGCTTTCTTT.

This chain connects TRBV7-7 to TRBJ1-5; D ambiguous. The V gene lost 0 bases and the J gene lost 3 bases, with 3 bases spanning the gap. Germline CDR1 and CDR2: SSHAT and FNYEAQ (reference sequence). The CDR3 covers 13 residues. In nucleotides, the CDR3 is TGTGCCAGCAGCTTAGCCCCCAATCAGCCCCAGCATTTT. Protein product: CASSLAPNQPQHF.

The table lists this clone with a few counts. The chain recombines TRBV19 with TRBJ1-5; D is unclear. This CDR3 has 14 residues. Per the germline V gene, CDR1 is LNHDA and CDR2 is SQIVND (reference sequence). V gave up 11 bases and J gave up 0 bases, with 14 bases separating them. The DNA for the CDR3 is TGTGCCTCAAGGAAACAGAATAGCAATCAGCCCCAGCATTTT. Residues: CASRKQNSNQPQHF.

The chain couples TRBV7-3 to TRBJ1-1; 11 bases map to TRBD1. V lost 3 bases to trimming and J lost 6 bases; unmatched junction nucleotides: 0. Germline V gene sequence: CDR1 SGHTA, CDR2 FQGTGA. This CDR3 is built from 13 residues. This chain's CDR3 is CASSLGQGAEAFF. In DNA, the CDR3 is TGTGCCAGCAGCTTGGGACAGGGGGCTGAAGCTTTCTTT.

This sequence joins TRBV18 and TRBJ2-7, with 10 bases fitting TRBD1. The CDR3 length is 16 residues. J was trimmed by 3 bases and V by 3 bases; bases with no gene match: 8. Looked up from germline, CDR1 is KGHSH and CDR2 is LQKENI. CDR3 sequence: CASSPPGQGIIYEQYF. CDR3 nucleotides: TGTGCCAGCTCACCCCCGGGACAGGGGATAATCTACGAGCAGTACTTC.

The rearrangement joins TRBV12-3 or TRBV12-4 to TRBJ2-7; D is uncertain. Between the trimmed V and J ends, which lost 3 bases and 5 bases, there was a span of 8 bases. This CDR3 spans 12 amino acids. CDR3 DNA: TGTGCCAGCAGTTTCAGAGTCCACGAGCAGTACTTC. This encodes CASSFRVHEQYF.